A selection of T cell receptor beta chains follows, all from one sample in a study of blood T cell repertoires in COVID-19. Profiling relied on immunoSEQ multiplex PCR, and the TCRdb table lists in-frame clones only, not all of them. The sample gives more than 45,000 clones, around 86% of which show up once; roughly 2.5% is in the top ten. Sequencing input: peripheral blood. The source is a woman of 80 years or more with COVID-19, enrolled during active disease. Each CDR3 is given with its conserved first and last residue. Each record gives: clone size, V gene, J gene, D gene, CDR3 protein, CDR3 DNA. D genes are given only for firm matches. Rows give clone size only sometimes, using once, few, many, or a class for an expanded clone.

>-|TRBV3-1/TRBV3-2|TRBJ1-2|-
CASSPYGGRTGYTF
TGTGCCAGCAGCCCGTATGGAGGCCGCACAGGCTACACCTTC
>-|TRBV6-5|TRBJ2-7|TRBD1
CASSYGTGRVSEQYF
TGTGCCAGCAGTTACGGGACAGGGAGAGTCTCGGAGCAGTACTTC
>-|TRBV7-8|TRBJ1-1|TRBD1
CASSPRPGTEIRNTEAFF
TGTGCCAGCAGCCCTCGACCCGGGACAGAAATTAGGAACACTGAAGCTTTCTTT
>-|TRBV5-8|TRBJ1-4|TRBD1
CASSRGAGQGHEKLFF
TGTGCCAGCAGCAGGGGTGCGGGACAGGGGCACGAAAAACTGTTTTTT
>-|TRBV7-9|TRBJ1-2|-
CASNDRGYGYTF
TGTGCCAGCAACGACCGAGGCTATGGCTACACCTTC
>few|TRBV27|TRBJ2-7|TRBD2
CASSLKVGTISPYEQYF
TGTGCCAGCAGTTTAAAGGTGGGGACTATCTCTCCCTACGAGCAGTACTTC
>once|TRBV5-4|TRBJ2-1|TRBD2
CASSDSQFRGGPGNEQFF
TGTGCCAGCAGCGATTCCCAGTTTCGGGGAGGGCCGGGAAATGAGCAGTTCTTC
>-|TRBV6-6|TRBJ2-7|TRBD1
CASTGGGDRVLYEQYF
TGTGCCAGCACTGGCGGCGGGGACAGGGTTTTGTACGAGCAGTACTTC
>once|TRBV5-1|TRBJ2-3|-
CASSLDRARSDTQYF
TGCGCCAGCAGCTTGGACAGGGCAAGGTCAGATACGCAGTATTTT
>-|TRBV11-3|TRBJ2-1|-
CASSREGDEQFF
TGTGCCAGCAGCCGAGAAGGGGATGAGCAGTTCTTC
>-|TRBV5-1|TRBJ2-2|TRBD1
CATQTRTGTGELFF
TGCGCCACCCAAACTAGGACAGGGACCGGGGAGCTGTTTTTT
>-|TRBV7-2|TRBJ2-7|TRBD2
CASSPGLGTLGQQYF
TGTGCCAGCAGCCCCGGACTAGGCACGTTGGGGCAACAGTACTTC
>-|TRBV28|TRBJ2-7|TRBD2
CASRTTSARIYEQYF
TGTGCCAGCAGAACGACTAGCGCCCGGATCTACGAGCAGTACTTC
>-|TRBV29-1|TRBJ2-7|TRBD1
CSGQGGPSSYEQYF
TGCAGCGGACAGGGGGGCCCCAGCTCCTACGAGCAGTACTTC
>-|TRBV6-6|TRBJ1-5|TRBD1
CASSPQGSLFYSNQPQHF
TGTGCCAGCAGTCCACAGGGGTCACTATTTTATAGCAATCAGCCCCAGCATTTT
>-|TRBV7-2|TRBJ1-3|-
CASSLVQGPGNTIYF
TGTGCCAGCAGCTTAGTTCAGGGGCCTGGAAACACCATATATTTT
>-|TRBV7-9|TRBJ2-7|TRBD1
CASSFGTGIRYEQYF
TGTGCCAGCAGCTTCGGGACAGGGATTCGCTACGAGCAGTACTTC
>-|TRBV28|TRBJ2-7|-
CASSRGSDEQYF
TGTGCCAGCAGCCGAGGGAGCGACGAGCAGTACTTC
>-|TRBV6-5|TRBJ2-7|TRBD1
CASRKGTGDTYEQYF
TGTGCCAGCAGGAAGGGGACAGGTGATACCTACGAGCAGTACTTC
>-|TRBV19|TRBJ1-5|TRBD1
CASSIGTGGLPQHF
TGTGCCAGTAGTATAGGGACAGGGGGACTGCCCCAGCATTTT
>few|TRBV20-1|TRBJ2-5|TRBD2
CSASGLAGVQTQYF
TGCAGTGCTAGTGGACTAGCGGGAGTACAGACCCAGTACTTC
>-|TRBV7-2|TRBJ2-7|TRBD2
CASSHYSGSPHEQYF
TGTGCCAGCAGCCATTATAGCGGGAGTCCCCACGAGCAGTACTTC
>-|TRBV27|TRBJ2-7|-
CASSGSSYEQYF
TGTGCCAGCAGCGGGAGCTCCTACGAGCAGTACTTC
>-|TRBV5-1|TRBJ1-5|-
CASSLAPLSNQPQHF
TGCGCCAGCAGCTTGGCTCCCCTTAGCAATCAGCCCCAGCATTTT
>-|TRBV15|TRBJ1-5|TRBD1
CATSRGRTGPQPQHF
TGTGCCACCAGCAGAGGGAGGACAGGGCCTCAGCCCCAGCATTTT
>once|TRBV3-1/TRBV3-2|TRBJ1-2|-
CASSLTGRQGYGYTF
TGTGCCAGCAGCCTGACCGGGAGGCAGGGCTATGGCTACACCTTC
>-|TRBV3-1/TRBV3-2|TRBJ2-1|-
CASSQVQGGGDEQFF
TGTGCCAGCAGCCAAGTACAGGGGGGAGGGGATGAGCAGTTCTTC
>-|TRBV6-5|TRBJ1-6|-
CASSNSGGRVNSPLHF
TGTGCCAGCAGTAACTCCGGGGGAAGAGTTAATTCACCCCTCCACTTT
>-|TRBV18|TRBJ2-7|TRBD1
CASSPLDRATYEQYF
TGTGCCAGCTCACCACTCGACAGGGCCACCTACGAGCAGTACTTC